These 19 T cell receptor beta chains share one sample of origin, sequenced in a study of spatial heterogeneity in lung cancer. TCRdb re-called the 5' RACE reads with MiXCR, one entry per CDR3 protein. The repertoire holds tens of thousands of distinct CDR3 sequences, roughly 8.9% seen once, with roughly 1.8% in the top ten. As to time point: blood at routine non-recurrence follow-up after resection. The source was PBMCs, collected at follow-up. The source of these receptors is a female donor with early-stage non-small cell lung cancer.

The chain employs TRBV7-9 and TRBJ1-2; a weak D match, TRBD1 (6 bases). Per the germline V gene, CDR1 is SEHNR and CDR2 is FQNEAQ (reference sequence). V was shortened by 4 bases and J by 2 bases, with 8 bases between the two germline ends. The CDR3 extends over 13 amino acids. The chain's CDR3 is CASSWTENYGYTF. DNA for the CDR3: TGTGCCAGCAGCTGGACAGAAAACTATGGCTACACCTTC.

The chain uses TRBV6-6 and TRBJ1-2; 9 nucleotides line up with TRBD1. Germline loops: CDR1 MNHNY, CDR2 SVGAGI (reference sequence). The J segment lost 8 bases and the V segment lost 4 bases, leaving 11 bases of the junction unmatched. This CDR3 is 15 amino acids long. CDR3 region: CASSSRDRVLGGYTF. CDR3 sequence (DNA): TGTGCCAGCAGTTCCCGGGACAGGGTCCTTGGGGGCTACACCTTC.

This clonotype was found many times. The V gene is TRBV5-1, the J gene TRBJ2-7; D is perhaps TRBD1 (6 bases). V was clipped by 0 bases and J by 3 bases, with 13 bases between them. Germline assignment: CDR1 SGHRS and CDR2 YFSETQ. The CDR3 is 15 amino acids. The CDR3 region is CASSLEPWTDYEQYF. CDR3 DNA: TGCGCCAGCAGCTTGGAGCCGTGGACAGACTACGAGCAGTACTTC.

This clonotype was observed at least ten times. This chain links TRBV28 with TRBJ2-7; 7 bases are shared with TRBD1. Germline trimming cut 6 bases from V and 4 bases from J; bases unmatched to any gene: 12. This CDR3 region has 15 residues. Per the germline V gene, CDR1 is MDHEN and CDR2 is SYDVKM. The CDR3 protein is CASRITGAQIYEQYF. The CDR3 DNA reads as TGTGCCAGCAGGATCACAGGGGCCCAAATTTACGAGCAGTACTTC.

Regarding this clonotype: This may come from a read error, since a much larger clone is one base off. The rearrangement joins TRBV4-1 to TRBJ2-7; a weak D match, TRBD2 (5 bases). CDR3 length equals 15 residues. The V end was cut by 5 bases, the J end by 1 base, with 15 bases between. Looked up from germline, CDR1 is MGHRA and CDR2 is YSYEKL. The CDR3 DNA is TGCGCCAGCAGCATCTCCTCGTCGGGGTCCTACGAGCAGTACTTC. Its protein is CASSISSSGSYEQYF.

By frequency in the sample, this clonotype is medium-sized. V is TRBV19 and J is TRBJ2-1; the match to TRBD2 covers 7 bases. The V gene's germline CDR1 is LNHDA and CDR2 SQIVND (reference sequence). V lost 3 bases and J lost 8; bases outside the gene matches: 10. The CDR3 is made up of 15 amino acids. The CDR3 region has the DNA TGTGCCAGTAGTATTGAGCGGGATTCGGCCGATGAGCAGTTCTTC. Its protein product is CASSIERDSADEQFF.

This clonotype occurred many times. The chain is built from TRBV7-9 and TRBJ2-3, with 7 bases aligning to TRBD2. CDR3 length: 16 amino acids. The trim removed 2 bases at V and 6 bases at J, leaving 11 bases unmatched. Per the germline V gene, CDR1 is SEHNR and CDR2 is FQNEAQ (reference sequence). In nucleotides, the CDR3 is TGTGCCAGCAGCTTAAACCCGGCGGGAGTGGCGGATACGCAGTATTTT. This codes for CASSLNPAGVADTQYF.

This clonotype showed up many times. The rearrangement links TRBV28 to TRBJ2-3; the match to TRBD1 covers 8 bases. Germline V CDR1 and CDR2: MDHEN, SYDVKM. The CDR3 sequence is 14 residues long. V was pared by 6 bases and J by 4 bases, with 6 bases of the junction left unmatched. CDR3 loop: CASSGTGGPDTQYF. The CDR3 DNA is TGTGCCAGCAGCGGGACAGGCGGCCCAGATACGCAGTATTTT.

Concerning this clonotype: This may be a read error: a much more frequent sequence differs by one nucleotide. The rearrangement uses TRBV5-4 and TRBJ2-1; TRBD2 matches at 8 bases. The CDR3 runs to 15 residues. CDR1 and CDR2 (germline): SGHNT, YYREEE (reference sequence). CDR3 in DNA: TGTGCCAGCAGCCAAGAGCGGGAGAGGTACAATGAGCAGTCCTTC. It codes for CASSQERERYNEQSF. The full variable domain, with the rest looked up from reference TRBV5-4 and TRBJ2-1, is ETGVTQSPTHLIKTRGQQVTLRCSSQSGHNTVSWYQQALGQGPQFIFQYYREEENGRGNFPPRFSGLQFPNYSSELNVNALELDDSALYLCASSQERERYNEQSFGPGTRLTVL.

The J gene is TRBJ1-2, the V gene TRBV24-1; D remains unclear. Trimming removed 5 bases at V and 8 bases at J, with 14 bases between. Germline CDR1 is KGHDR and CDR2 is SFDVKD. This CDR3 spans 13 amino acids. CDR3 region: CATSGPTANGYTF. CDR3 in DNA: TGTGCCACCAGTGGGCCGACCGCCAACGGCTACACCTTC.

This clonotype has a count of ten or more. The chain links TRBV7-2 to TRBJ2-5; possible D gene TRBD2, 6 bases. Germline CDR1 reads SGHTA; CDR2 reads FQGNSA. V lost 5 bases and J 2 bases, leaving 18 bases between the germline ends. The CDR3 is 16 amino acids. For the CDR3, the DNA is TGTGCCAGCAGCCCCGGGACTGGGAAAGCACAAGAGACCCAGTACTTC. Translated, it gives CASSPGTGKAQETQYF.

V is TRBV29-1 and J is TRBJ2-1; D possibly matches TRBD1 or TRBD2 (5 bases each). The length of the CDR3 is 16 residues. In germline, CDR1 is SQVTM, CDR2 ANQGSEA. Trimming left V 2 bases short and J 2 bases short, with 16 bases between. In DNA form, the CDR3 reads TGCAGCGTTGAATTAGCAGGGCAGGGAGCCTACAATGAGCAGTTCTTC. Translation: CSVELAGQGAYNEQFF.

This clonotype has a count of ten or more. The chain couples TRBV11-2 to TRBJ2-1; 9 nucleotides line up with TRBD2. The CDR3 sequence is 16 residues long. Trimming removed 7 bases from V and 6 bases from J; junction bases left unmatched: 13. Per germline, CDR1 SGHAT and CDR2 FQNNGV. The CDR3 sequence is CASKGLASYRSNEQFF. Here the CDR3 DNA reads TGTGCCAGCAAGGGACTAGCCTCATATAGGTCCAATGAGCAGTTCTTC.

In this sample, this clonotype turned up many times. The J gene is TRBJ2-3, the V gene TRBV12-3 or TRBV12-4; D might be TRBD1 (5 bases). CDR3 length: 15 residues. Trimming shortened V by 5 bases and J by 6 bases, and 18 bases separated the two germline ends. The CDR3 coding sequence is TGTGCCAGCAGTCCACCTACCCGACAGACGGATACGCAGTATTTT. The encoded protein is CASSPPTRQTDTQYF.

CDR3 sequence reads: CASTASGSGETQYF. Written as DNA, the CDR3 is TGCGCCAGCACCGCTAGCGGGAGCGGAGAGACCCAGTACTTC. The gene calls are TRBV5-1 and TRBJ2-5; 10 bases align to TRBD2. The germline V gene has CDR1 SGHRS and CDR2 YFSETQ. The CDR3 loop spans 14 amino acids. J lost 4 bases, V lost 6 bases, and 6 bases had no gene match.

Many counts were recorded for this clonotype. This sequence joins TRBV29-1 and TRBJ1-3; no reliable D call. The CDR3 runs to 15 residues. The V gene's germline CDR1 is SQVTM and CDR2 ANQGSEA. The V end lost 4 bases, the J end lost 1 base, and 14 bases lay between the germline ends. The CDR3 nucleotides read TGCAGCGTTGGGGAAGGAGGGAATTCTGGAAACACCATATATTTT. This gives the protein CSVGEGGNSGNTIYF.

The chain recombines TRBV6-5 with TRBJ2-3; 9 nucleotides match TRBD2. Germline V gene sequence: CDR1 MNHEY, CDR2 SVGAGI. J lost 4 bases, V lost 9 bases, and 2 bases had no gene match. The CDR3 has 12 amino acids. CDR3 loop: CARSGRSDTQYF. Here the CDR3 DNA reads TGTGCCAGAAGCGGGAGGTCAGATACGCAGTATTTT.

The chain joins TRBV11-2 to TRBJ2-7; D ambiguous. Germline V gene data show CDR1 as SGHAT and CDR2 as FQNNGV. The V and J ends lost 3 bases and 0 bases respectively, with 12 bases between them. The CDR3 is made up of 15 amino acids. The CDR3 here is CASSLGSRSSYEQYF. The DNA of the CDR3 is TGTGCCAGCAGCTTGGGATCCAGGAGCTCCTACGAGCAGTACTTC.

The chain is built from TRBV6-5 and TRBJ1-1; D unresolved. Per the germline V gene, CDR1 is MNHEY and CDR2 is SVGAGI. Trimming shortened V by 0 bases and J by 2 bases, and 10 bases separated the two germline ends. This CDR3 region has 15 residues. CDR3 loop: CASSYSRRGNTEAFF. CDR3 DNA: TGTGCCAGCAGTTACTCGCGGCGGGGTAACACTGAAGCTTTCTTT.